A single sample gave rise to the 24 T cell receptor beta chains below, sequenced in a study of response to subunit inactivated influenza vaccine. TCRdb recomputed calls from the RT-PCR reads with MiXCR, one row per CDR3 protein. Of roughly 700,000 distinct CDR3 sequences in the sample, roughly 13% were seen once. Material: PBMCs from blood, obtained 14 to 15 days before vaccination. The receptors shown here come from a man aged 50 or older who received an inactivated influenza vaccine.

The rearrangement uses TRBV20-1 and TRBJ2-5; TRBD2 matches at 7 bases. The trim removed 0 bases at V and 5 bases at J, leaving 9 bases unmatched. Germline lookup yields CDR1 DFQATT and CDR2 SNEGSKA (reference sequence). The CDR3 is 15 residues long. In DNA, the CDR3 is TGCAGTGCTAGAGATGCGGGGGACCCCAGGGAGACCCAGTACTTC. This sequence encodes CSARDAGDPRETQYF.

The chain uses TRBV10-3 and TRBJ2-1; D may correspond to TRBD1 or TRBD2 (5 bases each). Germline assignment: CDR1 ENHRY and CDR2 SYGVKD. The CDR3 loop spans 15 amino acids. V was pared by 8 bases and J by 1 base, with 15 bases between. The DNA of the CDR3 is TGTGCCATCGGAGGACAACTTGCATCCTACAATGAGCAGTTCTTC. Translation gives CAIGGQLASYNEQFF.

CDR3 DNA: TGCAGTGCCAATGGGCCTCCAGATACGCAGTATTTT. Its translation: CSANGPPDTQYF. This chain joins TRBV20-1 and TRBJ2-3; no clear D gene. The V and J ends lost 6 bases and 4 bases respectively, with 11 bases between them. The CDR3 has 12 amino acids. The V gene's germline CDR1 is DFQATT and CDR2 SNEGSKA (reference sequence).

This clonotype was observed a few times. This chain links TRBV7-3 with TRBJ2-7; 8 nucleotides agree with TRBD1. The CDR3 consists of 12 residues. Germline loops: CDR1 SGHTA, CDR2 FQGTGA. V was clipped by 5 bases and J by 8 bases; unmatched bases: 5. The CDR3 DNA reads TGTGCCAGCAGCCCCGGACAGGGCAAGCAGTACTTC. Protein product: CASSPGQGKQYF.

This clonotype was counted between two and nine times. The chain is built from TRBV10-3 and TRBJ2-7; 9 positions agree with TRBD1. This CDR3 spans 16 amino acids. Unmatched junction bases numbered 8, after V lost 5 bases and J lost 0 bases. Germline V gene lookup returns CDR1 ENHRY and CDR2 SYGVKD. The CDR3 region is CAISITGTGTSYEQYF. The DNA of the CDR3 is TGTGCCATCAGTATAACCGGGACAGGGACCTCCTACGAGCAGTACTTC.

This clonotype was seen only a few times. The CDR3 bases are TGCGCCAGCAGCCACCCGCGGGGGGACAGGGCGACCGGGGAGCTGTTTTTT. This translates into CASSHPRGDRATGELFF. J is TRBJ2-2 and V is TRBV4-1, with D tentatively TRBD1 (9 bases). The length of the CDR3 is 17 residues. V lost 3 bases, J lost 5 bases, and 19 bases lay in between. CDR1 MGHRA and CDR2 YSYEKL come from the germline V gene.

The V call is TRBV7-9, the J call TRBJ1-1; 10 bases match TRBD1. This CDR3 has 14 residues. From germline, CDR1 is SEHNR and CDR2 FQNEAQ (reference sequence). V lost 5 bases to trimming and J lost 6 bases; unmatched junction nucleotides: 6. CDR3 nucleotide sequence: TGTGCCAGCAGCCAGACAGGGGGCCGGTCTGAAGCTTTCTTT. It is translated as CASSQTGGRSEAFF.

This clonotype occurred a few times. This chain joins TRBV20-1 and TRBJ2-3; possible D gene TRBD2, 7 bases. There are 14 residues in the CDR3. In germline, CDR1 is DFQATT, CDR2 SNEGSKA (reference sequence). The V gene lost 5 bases and the J gene lost 2 bases, with 14 bases spanning the gap. For the CDR3, the DNA is TGCAGTGCTTATCGGGGGGCCGCCACAGATACGCAGTATTTT. This gives the protein CSAYRGAATDTQYF.

V usage is TRBV10-3 and J usage is TRBJ2-5, with TRBD1 matching over 7 bases. This CDR3 region has 13 residues. Germline V gene data show CDR1 as ENHRY and CDR2 as SYGVKD. Trimming took 10 bases from V and 2 from J; bases not matched to a gene: 7. The CDR3 reads CATGPGQQETQYF. CDR3 sequence (DNA): TGTGCCACGGGGCCGGGACAGCAAGAGACCCAGTACTTC.

The rearrangement links TRBV6-2 or TRBV6-3 to TRBJ2-7; the match to TRBD1 covers 7 bases. V was clipped by 4 bases and J by 1 base; unmatched bases: 4. The CDR3 has 14 amino acids. From germline, CDR1 is MNHEY and CDR2 SVGEGT. DNA of the CDR3: TGTGCCAGCAGTTCCTGGACAGGATCCTACGAGCAGTACTTC. Protein: CASSSWTGSYEQYF.

This clonotype has a count of ten or more. As DNA, the CDR3 is TGCGCCAGCAGACCTGGGACAGGCTACTATGGCTACACCTTC. Translation gives CASRPGTGYYGYTF. This sequence joins TRBV5-1 and TRBJ1-2, with 8 bases fitting TRBD1. V shed 5 bases and J 3 bases; nucleotides not matched to a gene: 6. The CDR3 has 14 residues. Looked up from germline, CDR1 is SGHRS and CDR2 is YFSETQ.

The chain links TRBV29-1 to TRBJ2-7, with a possible D match to TRBD1 (5 bases). The CDR3 extends over 13 amino acids. Trimming shortened V by 1 base and J by 2 bases, and 9 bases separated the two germline ends. Germline CDR1 and CDR2: SQVTM and ANQGSEA. The CDR3 protein is CSVEVQEPYEQYF. CDR3 coding DNA: TGCAGCGTTGAAGTACAGGAACCCTACGAGCAGTACTTC.

This clonotype was observed a few times. This rearrangement joins TRBV4-2 to TRBJ2-7, with TRBD2 as a possible D gene (5 bases). V lost 0 bases and J lost 1, with 16 bases in between. Per germline, CDR1 LGHNA and CDR2 YNFKEQ. The CDR3 has 17 amino acids. In DNA form, the CDR3 reads TGTGCCAGCAGCCAAGACCCCCTTGGGGAGCGTTCCTACGAGCAGTACTTC. Translated: CASSQDPLGERSYEQYF.

Ten or more counts support this clonotype. The CDR3 DNA reads TGTGCCAGCTCGATGGACAGGGGAAATGGCTACACCTTC. The encoded protein is CASSMDRGNGYTF. This chain joins TRBV18 and TRBJ1-2; TRBD1 agrees at 9 bases. Per germline, CDR1 KGHSH and CDR2 LQKENI. The CDR3 runs 13 residues. The V segment lost 6 bases and the J segment 6 bases; nucleotides outside the gene matches: 5.

Only a few counts were recorded for this clonotype. The chain carries TRBV7-9 and TRBJ2-2, with D perhaps matching TRBD1 (5 bases). The CDR3 runs to 15 residues. Looked up from germline, CDR1 is SEHNR and CDR2 is FQNEAQ (reference sequence). V was clipped by 0 bases and J by 4 bases, with 9 bases between them. CDR3 nucleotides: TGTGCCAGCAGCTTAGCCTCAGGGCCCACCGGGGAGCTGTTTTTT. This gives the protein CASSLASGPTGELFF.

This clonotype was picked up many times. V and J are TRBV7-2 and TRBJ1-4; D gene uncertain. Germline V gene data show CDR1 as SGHTA and CDR2 as FQGNSA. The CDR3 loop spans 12 amino acids. Trimming pared 4 bases from V and 11 bases from J, leaving 11 bases between. CDR3 coding DNA: TGTGCCAGCAGCTCCGCTGGTCGGAAACTGTTTTTT. It codes for CASSSAGRKLFF.

In its sample, this clonotype was seen a few times. The chain recombines TRBV9 with TRBJ1-2; 7 nucleotides agree with TRBD1. Germline V lookup: CDR1 SGDLS, CDR2 YYNGEE. The CDR3 is made up of 15 amino acids. Unmatched junction bases numbered 10, after V lost 3 bases and J lost 5 bases. CDR3 nucleotide sequence: TGTGCCAGCAGCGGCTCGAGGACAGGCATTTATGGCTACACCTTC. This encodes CASSGSRTGIYGYTF.

In regard to this clonotype: It may be a read error: a sequence one base away is much more abundant. The chain is built from TRBV28 and TRBJ2-7, with D unclear. CDR1 and CDR2 from the germline V gene are MDHEN and SYDVKM. The V and J ends lost 2 bases and 3 bases respectively, with 11 bases between them. The CDR3 loop spans 14 amino acids. CDR3 sequence reads: CASSLGPGYYEQYF. CDR3 bases: TGTGCCAGCAGTTTAGGGCCAGGCTACTACGAGCAGTACTTC. Based on the CDR3 plus reference TRBV28 and TRBJ2-7, the full variable domain is DVKVTQSSRYLVKRTGEKVFLECVQDMDHENMFWYRQDPGLGLRLIYFSYDVKMKEKGDIPEGYSVSREKKERFSLILESASTNQTSMYLCASSLGPGYYEQYFGPGTRLTVT.

The chain uses TRBV9 and TRBJ1-1; D uncertain. Germline-derived CDR1 and CDR2 are SGDLS and YYNGEE. The V end lost 0 bases, the J end lost 0 bases, and 3 bases lay between the germline ends. CDR3 length equals 13 residues. The CDR3 reads CASSVVVNTEAFF. The CDR3 DNA follows: TGTGCCAGCAGCGTAGTTGTGAACACTGAAGCTTTCTTT. The full variable domain, its missing parts supplied by reference TRBV9 and TRBJ1-1, is DSGVTQTPKHLITATGQRVTLRCSPRSGDLSVYWYQQSLDQGLQFLIQYYNGEERAKGNILERFSAQQFPDLHSELNLSSLELGDSALYFCASSVVVNTEAFFGQGTRLTVV.

J is TRBJ2-4 and V is TRBV29-1, with TRBD1 identical over 7 bases. Germline V lookup: CDR1 SQVTM, CDR2 ANQGSEA. The CDR3 extends over 13 amino acids. Trimming took 7 bases from V and 3 from J; bases not matched to a gene: 6. The CDR3 region is CSARQGDKNIQYF. In nucleotides, the CDR3 is TGCAGCGCCCGACAGGGTGACAAAAACATTCAGTACTTC.

This clonotype was recorded a few times. The chain recombines TRBV4-3 with TRBJ2-1, with 10 bases lining up with TRBD2. This CDR3 comprises 16 residues. The germline CDR1 and CDR2 sequences are LGHNA and YSLEER. V gave up 3 bases and J gave up 6 bases; unmatched junction bases: 8. The DNA for the CDR3 is TGCGCCAGCAGCCAGGGACTAGCGACCAACGGCAATGAGCAGTTCTTC. This encodes CASSQGLATNGNEQFF.

This clonotype was picked up a small number of times. The CDR3 DNA follows: TGTGCCAGCAGTTTAGGGACAGACATGAACACCATATATTTT. Residues: CASSLGTDMNTIYF. The chain employs TRBV12-3 or TRBV12-4 and TRBJ1-3, with a weak D call TRBD1 (6 bases). The CDR3 length is 14 residues. V was pared by 1 base and J by 7 bases, with 11 bases between.

This clonotype appeared a few times. The rearrangement uses TRBV4-2 and TRBJ1-6; D unclear. Germline CDR1 reads LGHNA; CDR2 reads YNFKEQ. This CDR3 contains 15 residues. V was shortened by 0 bases and J by 6 bases, with 9 bases between the two germline ends. CDR3 amino acids: CASSQEARINSPLHF. The CDR3 bases are TGTGCCAGCAGCCAAGAGGCCCGGATTAATTCACCCCTCCACTTT.

This clonotype was seen a few times. The gene calls are TRBV20-1 and TRBJ2-1; possible D gene TRBD2, 6 bases. Trimming pared 4 bases from V and 2 bases from J, leaving 12 bases between. Per the germline V gene, CDR1 is DFQATT and CDR2 is SNEGSKA (reference sequence). This CDR3 comprises 14 residues. The CDR3 reads CSAKFGSTYNEQFF. For the CDR3, the DNA is TGCAGTGCTAAATTCGGGAGCACCTACAATGAGCAGTTCTTC.